This T cell receptor (beta chain) was profiled in a study of blood T cell repertoires in COVID-19. Turning to the study itself: The study drew acute and convalescent COVID-19 samples from the United States, Italy and Spain.

This CDR3 comprises 13 residues. Per the germline V gene, CDR1 is LGHDT and CDR2 is YNNKEL (reference sequence). V lost 0 bases and J 7 bases, leaving 7 bases between the germline ends. Enrolled during active infection, Seattle patients were then followed longitudinally. This clone has just one count. How the authors handled the data: Amplification from reference gene primers served as the basis for estimated nucleated cell counts. Sequencing used immunoSEQ multiplex PCR; TCRdb keeps in-frame clones, though not all of them. V, J and clone size reflect that table, while D and trimming were determined from the DNA. The top ten clones hold 15% to 20% of a sample with about 130,000 clones, over 75% of them seen once.

V and J are TRBV3-1 (or the pseudogene TRBV3-2) and TRBJ1-5, with D unresolved. The sequence was obtained from a man in his thirties or forties with COVID-19, enrolled during active disease. Sequencing was carried out using peripheral blood. The DNA of the CDR3 is TGTGCCAGCAGCCAAGATCTGGGCCAGCCCCAGCATTTT. Protein: CASSQDLGQPQHF.